A single sample gave rise to the 11 T cell receptor beta chains below, sequenced in a study of beta chain features in type 1 diabetes. The whole isolated RNA underwent reverse transcription, so sequencing captured expressed TCRB transcripts. Clones were sequenced by immunoSEQ multiplex PCR, and TCRdb holds only the in-frame ones, with some missing. The data hold almost 350,000 clones, with 7.5% to 9% observed a single time. Sequencing was performed on central memory CD4+ T cells from blood. These receptors were collected from a woman under 30 in good health.

This clone was counted at least ten times. The chain has TRBV6-5 and TRBJ2-5; D gene unclear. This CDR3 region has 11 residues. Germline V lookup: CDR1 MNHEY, CDR2 SVGAGI. Trimming removed 5 bases at V and 9 bases at J, with 10 bases between. The chain's CDR3 is CASSDNRAQYF. For the CDR3, the DNA is TGTGCCAGCAGTGATAACCGGGCCCAGTACTTC.

This chain joins TRBV6-5 and TRBJ2-7; 8 positions match TRBD1. The trim removed 1 base at V and 3 bases at J, leaving 8 bases unmatched. Germline loops: CDR1 MNHEY, CDR2 SVGAGI. This CDR3 spans 16 amino acids. CDR3 sequence (DNA): TGTGCCAGCAGTTACTTACCACAGGGGGTCGGCTACGAGCAGTACTTC. Amino acids: CASSYLPQGVGYEQYF.

This clone was seen a handful of times. The V and J genes are TRBV4-2 and TRBJ2-5, with TRBD2 matching 11 bases. The CDR3 totals 14 residues. V lost 5 bases and J lost 5; bases outside the gene matches: 4. Germline V CDR1 and CDR2: LGHNA, YNFKEQ. As DNA, the CDR3 is TGTGCCAGCAGCGAACTAGCGGGAGATGAGACCCAGTACTTC. It codes for CASSELAGDETQYF.

There are a few counts of this clone. The V and J genes are TRBV29-1 and TRBJ1-1; no definite D call. This CDR3 has 13 residues. Trimming stripped 6 bases from V and 1 base from J, with 12 bases between. The germline CDR1 and CDR2 sequences are SQVTM and ANQGSEA. CDR3 loop: CSVRRIWNTEAFF. The CDR3 DNA reads TGCAGCGTCCGACGGATCTGGAACACTGAAGCTTTCTTT. The complete variable domain, with remaining parts taken from reference TRBV29-1 and TRBJ1-1, reads SAVISQKPSRDICQRGTSLTIQCQVDSQVTMMFWYRQQPGQSLTLIATANQGSEATYESGFVIDKFPISRPNLTFSTLTVSNMSPEDSSIYLCSVRRIWNTEAFFGQGTRLTVV.

The table lists this clone with a few counts. The rearrangement links TRBV19 to TRBJ2-1; tentative D call: TRBD2 (6 bases). The CDR3 is made up of 13 amino acids. V was pared by 8 bases and J by 7 bases, with 15 bases between. In germline, CDR1 is LNHDA, CDR2 SQIVND (reference sequence). CDR3 sequence (DNA): TGTGCCAGTTCACGGGGCGGGGAAAATGAGCAGTTCTTC. It encodes CASSRGGENEQFF. Drawing the rest from reference TRBV19 and TRBJ2-1, the complete variable domain is DGGITQSPKYLFRKEGQNVTLSCEQNLNHDAMYWYRQDPGQGLRLIYYSQIVNDFQKGDIAEGYSVSREKKESFPLTVTSAQKNPTAFYLCASSRGGENEQFFGPGTRLTVL.

The CDR3 loop is CASSLQMGGANVLTF. Here the CDR3 DNA reads TGTGCCAGCAGCTTACAAATGGGAGGGGCCAACGTCCTGACTTTC. This chain links TRBV5-8 with TRBJ2-6, with unresolved D. Germline V gene lookup returns CDR1 SGHTS and CDR2 YDEGEE. V lost 2 bases and J lost 4, with 10 bases in between. The CDR3 length is 15 residues.

This clone was counted a few times. The rearrangement joins TRBV5-1 to TRBJ2-1; the D is unclear. V was clipped by 0 bases and J by 8 bases, with 9 bases between them. Germline loops: CDR1 SGHRS, CDR2 YFSETQ. The length of the CDR3 is 13 residues. The DNA for the CDR3 is TGCGCCAGCAGCTTGGAAAAGGGTGATGAGCAGTTCTTC. Protein product: CASSLEKGDEQFF.

V usage is TRBV4-1 and J usage is TRBJ2-7, with TRBD2 matching over 7 bases. After removal of 1 base from V and 3 bases from J, the junction contained 6 bases not matched to a gene. The CDR3 loop spans 15 amino acids. Germline CDR1 and CDR2: MGHRA and YSYEKL. The chain's CDR3 is CASSQGVLASYEQYF. CDR3 bases: TGCGCCAGCAGCCAAGGCGTACTAGCGAGCTACGAGCAGTACTTC.

V is TRBV28 and J is TRBJ2-5; D may be TRBD1 (5 bases). Trimming cost V 5 bases and J 3 bases, with 16 bases left between them. This CDR3 has 15 amino acids. Per the germline V gene, CDR1 is MDHEN and CDR2 is SYDVKM. The DNA of the CDR3 is TGTGCCAGCAGTGCAGTTTGGGGCAGCGAAGAGACCCAGTACTTC. Its translation is CASSAVWGSEETQYF.

This clone came up a few times. V gene TRBV7-3 combines with J gene TRBJ2-3; the match to TRBD2 covers 11 bases. CDR1 is SGHTA, CDR2 FQGTGA, per germline. J was trimmed by 1 base and V by 5 bases; bases with no gene match: 5. CDR3 size: 16 residues. The CDR3 loop reads CASSPRSGRGTDTQYF. The CDR3 DNA is TGTGCCAGCAGCCCCCGTAGCGGGAGGGGCACAGATACGCAGTATTTT.

A note on this clone: A read error may produce the germline difference seen at one junction end. In the same sample, other DNA sequences code for this CDR3. The chain links TRBV6-6 to TRBJ2-7, with D tentatively TRBD2 (6 bases). Germline-derived CDR1 and CDR2 are MNHNY and SVGAGI (reference sequence). The length of the CDR3 is 13 residues. The CDR3 spells CASSYVSSVEQYF. The CDR3 nucleotides are TGTGCCAGCAGTTACGTGTCTAGCGTCGAGCAATACTTC.